These 31 T cell receptor beta chains were all obtained from the same sample, sequenced in a study of blood T cell repertoires in COVID-19. Clones were sequenced by immunoSEQ multiplex PCR, and TCRdb holds only the in-frame ones, with some missing. The sample has 160,000 or so clones, around 75% seen once; the top ten hold around 14%. Sequenced material: peripheral blood. Every receptor here comes from a woman older than 75 with acute or convalescent COVID-19.

The chain links TRBV10-2 to TRBJ1-4, with unresolved D. Germline CDR1 and CDR2: WSHSY and SAAADI. The ends were cut back, 2 bases at V and 7 bases at J, with 5 bases in the middle. CDR3 length: 12 residues. The CDR3 loop is CASSERGEKLFF. The DNA for the CDR3 is TGCGCCAGCAGTGAGCGGGGTGAAAAACTGTTTTTT.

This chain links TRBV11-2 with TRBJ2-7, with 7 nucleotides matching TRBD1. Germline V gene lookup returns CDR1 SGHAT and CDR2 FQNNGV. The CDR3 runs 12 residues. The trim removed 4 bases at V and 6 bases at J, leaving 3 bases unmatched. The DNA for the CDR3 is TGTGCCAGCAGCTCGACAGGGTTCGAGCAGTACTTC. Translation gives CASSSTGFEQYF.

The CDR3 loop reads CASSGYPPSGANVLTF. The DNA of the CDR3 is TGTGCCAGCAGTGGCTACCCCCCCTCTGGGGCCAACGTCCTGACTTTC. The chain couples TRBV6-1 to TRBJ2-6, with D hard to call. The CDR3 loop spans 16 amino acids. Trimming removed 4 bases from V and 0 bases from J, with 10 bases in between. Germline V lookup: CDR1 MNHNS, CDR2 SASEGT.

The V call is TRBV19, the J call TRBJ1-2; 9 nucleotides line up with TRBD1. This CDR3 spans 15 amino acids. V shed 3 bases, J shed 0 bases, and the junction held 2 bases outside the gene matches. Germline V gene sequence: CDR1 LNHDA, CDR2 SQIVND (reference sequence). This CDR3 is CASSMGTGPNYGYTF. In DNA, the CDR3 is TGTGCCAGTAGTATGGGGACAGGGCCTAACTATGGCTACACCTTC. The variable domain in full, with the rest retrieved from reference TRBV19 and TRBJ1-2, is DGGITQSPKYLFRKEGQNVTLSCEQNLNHDAMYWYRQDPGQGLRLIYYSQIVNDFQKGDIAEGYSVSREKKESFPLTVTSAQKNPTAFYLCASSMGTGPNYGYTFGSGTRLTVV.

This clone was detected only once. This sequence joins TRBV19 and TRBJ1-5; tentative D call: TRBD1 (6 bases). V lost 5 bases and J 7 bases, leaving 15 bases between the germline ends. The CDR3 covers 14 residues. Germline V gene sequence: CDR1 LNHDA, CDR2 SQIVND (reference sequence). The CDR3 is CASSRGGAEQPQHF. CDR3 sequence (DNA): TGTGCCAGTAGTCGTGGGGGCGCCGAACAGCCCCAGCATTTT.

V gene TRBV7-8 combines with J gene TRBJ1-2; a weak D match, TRBD1 (5 bases). There are 14 residues in the CDR3. Trimming removed 5 bases from V and 0 bases from J, with 10 bases in between. Per the germline V gene, CDR1 is SGHVS and CDR2 is FQNEAQ. The CDR3 here is CASSLRQSNYGYTF. The CDR3 DNA sequence: TGTGCCAGCAGCCTTCGACAGTCTAACTATGGCTACACCTTC.

The chain recombines TRBV6-5 with TRBJ1-1, with 9 bases fitting TRBD1. This CDR3 region has 14 residues. J lost 5 bases, V lost 7 bases, and 8 bases had no gene match. The germline V gene encodes CDR1 MNHEY and CDR2 SVGAGI. CDR3 sequence: CASIPGQGGTEAFF. For the CDR3, the DNA is TGTGCCAGCATCCCGGGACAGGGTGGAACTGAAGCTTTCTTT.

The chain has TRBV3-1 (or the pseudogene TRBV3-2) and TRBJ2-2, with 9 nucleotides matching TRBD2. The CDR3 sequence is 15 residues long. V dropped 4 bases and J dropped 7; count of bases not matched to a gene: 7. Germline lookup yields CDR1 LGHDT and CDR2 YNNKEL (reference sequence). CDR3 sequence (DNA): TGTGCCAGCAGCCTATTTAGCGGGAGTAGCGGGGAGCTGTTTTTT. The encoded protein is CASSLFSGSSGELFF.

This chain uses TRBV2 with TRBJ1-6; no definite D call. The V gene lost 10 bases and the J gene lost 4 bases, with 11 bases spanning the gap. The CDR3 is 13 amino acids. CDR1 SNHLY and CDR2 FYNNEI come from the germline V gene. Here the CDR3 DNA reads TGTGCCACCCAGCAGGATTATAATTCACCCCTCCACTTT. It specifies CATQQDYNSPLHF.

The rearrangement links TRBV18 to TRBJ1-1; possible D gene TRBD1, 6 bases. V was pared by 3 bases and J by 7 bases, with 18 bases between. Germline-derived CDR1 and CDR2 are KGHSH and LQKENI. The CDR3 length is 15 residues. CDR3: CASSPQPGADVEAFF. The CDR3 DNA reads as TGTGCCAGCTCACCCCAGCCAGGGGCGGACGTTGAAGCTTTCTTT.

The chain employs TRBV5-1 and TRBJ2-7; 7 nucleotides line up with TRBD1. The trim removed 5 bases at V and 4 bases at J, leaving 12 bases unmatched. The length of the CDR3 is 15 residues. Germline loops: CDR1 SGHRS, CDR2 YFSETQ. CDR3 loop: CASRPSPGQTYEQYF. CDR3 in DNA: TGCGCCAGCAGACCTTCACCGGGACAGACGTACGAGCAGTACTTC.

The chain recombines TRBV6-5 with TRBJ2-7; the D is unclear. Germline lookup yields CDR1 MNHEY and CDR2 SVGAGI. The CDR3 contains 14 residues. Trimming took off 7 bases at V and 0 bases at J, with 13 bases between the two ends. CDR3 sequence (DNA): TGTGCCAGCACCAACCCGGTGAGCTCCTACGAGCAGTACTTC. This encodes CASTNPVSSYEQYF.

The chain has TRBV11-2 and TRBJ1-2; 7 bases are shared with TRBD1. CDR3 size: 15 residues. Trimming at V came to 3 bases and at J to 3 bases, leaving 7 bases not matched to a gene. Looked up from germline, CDR1 is SGHAT and CDR2 is FQNNGV. CDR3 region: CASSFSLRGDYGYTF. CDR3 DNA sequence: TGTGCCAGCAGCTTCAGTCTCAGGGGGGACTATGGCTACACCTTC.

The V call is TRBV5-1, the J call TRBJ2-1, with D perhaps TRBD2 (6 bases). Germline V gives CDR1 SGHRS, CDR2 YFSETQ. Deletions cut 4 bases from V and 1 base from J, with 12 bases between. There are 15 residues in the CDR3. Here the CDR3 DNA reads TGCGCCAGCAGCATTGGTGGGGGGTCCTACAATGAGCAGTTCTTC. Translated, it gives CASSIGGGSYNEQFF.

The chain has TRBV19 and TRBJ2-1; 10 bases agree with TRBD2. Trimming at V came to 6 bases and at J to 7 bases, leaving 9 bases not matched to a gene. Germline V gene lookup returns CDR1 LNHDA and CDR2 SQIVND (reference sequence). The CDR3 loop spans 15 amino acids. Here the CDR3 reads CASRNLAGEWNEQFF. The CDR3 DNA is TGTGCCAGTAGGAACCTAGCGGGAGAGTGGAATGAGCAGTTCTTC.

There are a few counts of this clone. The chain combines TRBV2 with TRBJ1-2; 8 bases are shared with TRBD1. The V and J ends lost 5 bases and 8 bases, in that order; junction bases with no gene match: 4. The germline gives CDR1 SNHLY, CDR2 FYNNEI. The CDR3 extends over 12 amino acids. The CDR3 loop reads CASSTQGAGYTF. The CDR3 bases are TGTGCCAGCAGTACTCAGGGGGCGGGCTACACCTTC.

In its sample, this clone was seen a few times. V gene TRBV3-1 (or the pseudogene TRBV3-2) combines with J gene TRBJ2-2; D is perhaps TRBD1 (5 bases). V lost 3 bases and J lost 6, with 11 bases in between. The length of the CDR3 is 14 residues. Per the germline V gene, CDR1 is LGHDT and CDR2 is YNNKEL (reference sequence). Here the CDR3 DNA reads TGTGCCAGCAGCCAGACCAGGGCCGCCGGGGAGCTGTTTTTT. This sequence encodes CASSQTRAAGELFF.

The rearrangement links TRBV18 to TRBJ1-6, with 8 bases fitting TRBD1. CDR3 length: 17 residues. The trim removed 2 bases at V and 2 bases at J, leaving 5 bases unmatched. Germline V CDR1 and CDR2: KGHSH, LQKENI. CDR3 in DNA: TGTGCCAGCTCACCAGAGGGACAGGCTGCCTATAATTCACCCCTCCACTTT. Translated: CASSPEGQAAYNSPLHF.

J is TRBJ2-1 and V is TRBV7-3, with 10 bases that match TRBD2. This CDR3 has 15 residues. Germline CDR1 and CDR2: SGHTA and FQGTGA. Trimming at V came to 5 bases and at J to 2 bases, leaving 3 bases not matched to a gene. CDR3 nucleotides: TGTGCCAGCAGCACCCTAGCGGGAGCCTACAATGAGCAGTTCTTC. As protein: CASSTLAGAYNEQFF.

The chain couples TRBV19 to TRBJ1-5; a possible D gene is TRBD1 (6 bases). Trimming removed 5 bases at V and 3 bases at J, with 14 bases between. Germline V gene lookup returns CDR1 LNHDA and CDR2 SQIVND (reference sequence). This CDR3 contains 15 residues. CDR3 region: CASSFTRDNNQPQHF. The DNA for the CDR3 is TGTGCCAGTAGTTTCACCCGGGACAACAATCAGCCCCAGCATTTT. The whole variable domain, remainder taken from reference TRBV19 and TRBJ1-5, is DGGITQSPKYLFRKEGQNVTLSCEQNLNHDAMYWYRQDPGQGLRLIYYSQIVNDFQKGDIAEGYSVSREKKESFPLTVTSAQKNPTAFYLCASSFTRDNNQPQHFGDGTRLSIL.

The table lists this clone with a count of one. The gene calls are TRBV4-1 and TRBJ2-7, with 11 nucleotides matching TRBD1. With 1 base clipped from V and 7 bases from J, the junction kept 6 bases outside the gene matches. The germline CDR1 and CDR2 sequences are MGHRA and YSYEKL. The CDR3 loop spans 15 amino acids. CDR3 nucleotide sequence: TGCGCCAGCAGCCAAGGATGGACAGGGGGCTTAGAGCAGTACTTC. This sequence encodes CASSQGWTGGLEQYF.

The gene calls are TRBV19 and TRBJ1-1; 8 bases match TRBD1. The length of the CDR3 is 15 residues. From germline, CDR1 is LNHDA and CDR2 SQIVND (reference sequence). Losses at the gene ends were 6 bases for V and 6 bases for J; bases not matched to a gene: 12. The CDR3 region has the DNA TGTGCCAGTAGGGATCCCAGGGGGCGCGGGCCTGAAGCTTTCTTT. As protein: CASRDPRGRGPEAFF.

The chain uses TRBV5-8 and TRBJ2-1; D gene unclear. CDR1 is SGHTS, CDR2 YDEGEE, per germline. The CDR3 extends over 14 amino acids. Trimming removed 4 bases from V and 8 bases from J, with 16 bases in between. CDR3 DNA: TGTGCCAGCAGCCAACACAGAGTATGGGATGAGCAGTTCTTC. Translating it yields CASSQHRVWDEQFF.

This clone occurred a few times. The chain uses TRBV4-1 and TRBJ1-3, with unresolved D. The CDR3 has 11 residues. V was trimmed by 4 bases and J by 7 bases, leaving 5 bases between them. Germline values: CDR1 MGHRA, CDR2 YSYEKL. The CDR3 sequence is CASSPGNTIYF. The CDR3 nucleotides read TGCGCCAGCAGCCCCGGGAACACCATATATTTT.

A single count supports this clone. The V and J genes are TRBV20-1 and TRBJ2-7; TRBD1 aligns across 10 bases. Germline CDR1 DFQATT, CDR2 SNEGSKA (reference sequence). This CDR3 region has 14 residues. V gave up 6 bases and J gave up 6 bases; unmatched junction bases: 11. DNA for the CDR3: TGCAGTGCGAGTGGACAGGGGGGAAGTGGCGAGCAGTACTTC. Translating gives CSASGQGGSGEQYF.

The V gene is TRBV6-1, the J gene TRBJ1-6, with 7 bases aligning to TRBD1. CDR1 MNHNS and CDR2 SASEGT come from the germline V gene. The V gene end was trimmed by 2 bases and the J gene end by 13 bases; junction bases not matched to a gene: 5. The CDR3 has 13 amino acids. CDR3 nucleotides: TGTGCCAGCAGTGAACTACAGGGGTCCCCCCTCCACTTT. Amino acids: CASSELQGSPLHF.

CDR3 in DNA: TGTGCCAGCAGCCCCTCAGAGGCTAGCGGGGTTTACGAGCAGTACTTC. It yields the protein CASSPSEASGVYEQYF. The gene calls are TRBV28 and TRBJ2-7; 9 bases are a match to TRBD2. The CDR3 is 16 amino acids. The germline V gene has CDR1 MDHEN and CDR2 SYDVKM. Losses at the gene ends were 6 bases for V and 4 bases for J; bases not matched to a gene: 13.

This clone was detected only a few times. The rearrangement uses TRBV18 and TRBJ1-5; 9 nucleotides agree with TRBD1. The trim removed 6 bases at V and 8 bases at J, leaving 5 bases unmatched. The length of the CDR3 is 13 residues. In germline, CDR1 is KGHSH, CDR2 LQKENI. The CDR3 DNA is TGTGCCAGCTCGGCGGACAGGGGTGAGCCCCAGCATTTT. Protein: CASSADRGEPQHF.

This rearrangement joins TRBV5-1 to TRBJ2-7; the match to TRBD1 covers 8 bases. The germline V gene encodes CDR1 SGHRS and CDR2 YFSETQ. The CDR3 spans 14 residues. With 7 bases clipped from V and 5 bases from J, the junction kept 11 bases outside the gene matches. DNA for the CDR3: TGCGCCAGCGGCCGCGGAGACAGGGGTAACGAGCAGTACTTC. Translating gives CASGRGDRGNEQYF.

V gene TRBV7-9 combines with J gene TRBJ2-7; a weak D match, TRBD1 (6 bases). There are 14 residues in the CDR3. Per germline, CDR1 SEHNR and CDR2 FQNEAQ (reference sequence). Trimming took off 2 bases at V and 10 bases at J, with 18 bases between the two ends. CDR3 nucleotide sequence: TGTGCCAGCAGCTTAAGCAGGACAGACGTCGCCCAGTACTTC. Amino acids: CASSLSRTDVAQYF.

The genes are TRBV30 and TRBJ1-4; tentatively, D is TRBD1 (5 bases). With 2 bases removed from V and 1 base from J, the gap between germline ends came to 14 bases. CDR3 length: 16 amino acids. Germline values: CDR1 GTSNPN, CDR2 SVGIG (reference sequence). CDR3 loop: CAWSWGVQGTNEKLFF. The CDR3 nucleotides read TGTGCCTGGAGTTGGGGGGTCCAGGGAACTAATGAAAAACTGTTTTTT.